Listed here is a single TCR beta chain. The V segment lost 4 bases and the J segment 7 bases; nucleotides outside the gene matches: 10. The CDR3 consists of 16 residues. CDR1 is SGDLS, CDR2 YYNGEE, per germline. Sequencing was performed with immunoSEQ multiplex PCR; in TCRdb, only in-frame clones are kept and a portion is missing. The profile covers roughly 100,000 clones, with under 90% appearing a single time and about 12% taken by the ten largest. The data belong to a study of control samples from healthy donors and cancer patients. This TCR came from a woman aged 45 to 65 in good health. The chain has TRBV9 and TRBJ1-6, with 8 bases aligning to TRBD1. The sequenced material came from blood. CDR3 nucleotides: TGTGCCAGCAGCTCCCGGACAGGGCAGGGCAATTCACCCCTCCACTTT. This encodes CASSSRTGQGNSPLHF.